This TCR beta chain was identified in a study of beta chain features in type 1 diabetes. Study background: Similarity in age, gender and cell yields was seen between patients and healthy donors.

Study-wide points: Shorter TCRB CDR3s, moderately but significantly so, marked every one of the four CD4+ subsets in Type 1 diabetes patients.

As regards this clone: Its specificity is unknown.

The isolated RNA, all of it, was reverse transcribed, so expressed TCRB transcripts were what got sequenced. Naive, central memory and regulatory T cell samples yielded about 4 million reads on average. Only in-frame clones appear in the TCRdb table, and some are missing; sequencing was by immunoSEQ multiplex PCR. The sample records a few hundred thousand clones, about 13% being singletons. Germline lookup yields CDR1 LNHDA and CDR2 SQIVND (reference sequence). Germline trimming cut 3 bases from V and 0 bases from J; bases unmatched to any gene: 4. This CDR3 contains 16 residues. The sequence was collected from a young woman with type 1 diabetes. Source material: naive CD4+ T cells from blood. J is TRBJ2-7 and V is TRBV19; TRBD2 matches 11 bases. The DNA of the CDR3 is TGTGCCAGTAGTATTCTCCTAGCGGGAGGCTCCTACGAGCAGTACTTC. As protein: CASSILLAGGSYEQYF.